The subject of this entry is one TCR beta chain. TCRdb keeps only in-frame clones here, not all; method: immunoSEQ multiplex PCR. The sample contains hundreds of thousands of clones, less than 80% of which appear only once. This sample was included in a study of shared clonotypes between healthy human individuals. Germline CDR1 reads MDHEN; CDR2 reads SYDVKM. The CDR3 has 14 residues. Between the trimmed V and J ends, which lost 6 bases and 3 bases, there was a span of 12 bases. The rearrangement joins TRBV28 to TRBJ1-5; possible D gene TRBD1, 6 bases. Sequencing input: memory CD4+ T cells sorted from blood. The subset here: CD45RA-negative fraction. This clonotype was sampled from a woman younger than 45 in good health. The CDR3 region is CASRPQGYNQPQHF. CDR3 nucleotides: TGTGCCAGCAGACCACAGGGCTACAATCAGCCCCAGCATTTT.